This TCR beta chain emerged from a study of response to subunit inactivated influenza vaccine. CDR3 length: 15 residues. CDR1 is SGHRS, CDR2 YFSETQ, per germline. Trimming shortened V by 1 base and J by 6 bases, and 14 bases separated the two germline ends. TCRdb re-analysed the RT-PCR reads in MiXCR, keeping a single row per CDR3 protein. The sample lists hundreds of thousands of distinct CDR3 sequences; roughly 14% were seen once. Only a few counts were recorded for this clonotype. V and J are TRBV5-1 and TRBJ2-1; tentatively, D is TRBD1 (6 bases). The TCR was taken from a man aged 50 to 59 who received an inactivated influenza vaccine. The sequences come from PBMCs from blood, collected 14 to 15 days before vaccination. CDR3 amino acids: CASSLRGSRGNEQFF. The CDR3 nucleotides read TGCGCCAGCAGCTTGAGGGGGTCCAGGGGCAATGAGCAGTTCTTC.